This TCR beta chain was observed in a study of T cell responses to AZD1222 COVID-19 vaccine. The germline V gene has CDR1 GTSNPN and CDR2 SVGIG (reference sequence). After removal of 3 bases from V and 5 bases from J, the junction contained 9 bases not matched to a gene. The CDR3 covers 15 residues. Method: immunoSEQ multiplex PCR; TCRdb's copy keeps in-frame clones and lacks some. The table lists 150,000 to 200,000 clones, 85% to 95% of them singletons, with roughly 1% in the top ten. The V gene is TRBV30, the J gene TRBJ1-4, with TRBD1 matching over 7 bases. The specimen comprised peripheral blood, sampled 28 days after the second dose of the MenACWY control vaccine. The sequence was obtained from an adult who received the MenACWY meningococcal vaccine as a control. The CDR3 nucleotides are TGTGCCTGGAGGGGCTGGGACAGAGTAAATGAAAAACTGTTTTTT. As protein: CAWRGWDRVNEKLFF.